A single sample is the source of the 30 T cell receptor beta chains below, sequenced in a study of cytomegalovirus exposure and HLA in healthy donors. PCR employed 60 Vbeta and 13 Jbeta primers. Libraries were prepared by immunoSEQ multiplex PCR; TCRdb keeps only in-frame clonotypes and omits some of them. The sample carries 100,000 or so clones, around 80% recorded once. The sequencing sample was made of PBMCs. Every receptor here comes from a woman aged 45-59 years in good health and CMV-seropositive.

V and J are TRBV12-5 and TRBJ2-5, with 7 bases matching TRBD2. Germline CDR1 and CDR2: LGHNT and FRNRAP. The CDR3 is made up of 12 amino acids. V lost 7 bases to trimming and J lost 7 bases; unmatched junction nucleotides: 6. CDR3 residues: CASASPGGTQYF. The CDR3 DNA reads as TGTGCTAGTGCTTCCCCGGGGGGGACCCAGTACTTC.

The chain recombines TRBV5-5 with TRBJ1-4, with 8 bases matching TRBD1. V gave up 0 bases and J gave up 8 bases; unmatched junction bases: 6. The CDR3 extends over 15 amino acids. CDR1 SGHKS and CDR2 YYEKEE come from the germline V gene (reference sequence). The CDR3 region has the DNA TGTGCCAGCAGCTTGGCCTCAGGGGGCGGGGAAAAACTGTTTTTT. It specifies CASSLASGGGEKLFF. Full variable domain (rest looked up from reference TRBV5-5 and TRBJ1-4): DAGVTQSPTHLIKTRGQQVTLRCSPISGHKSVSWYQQVLGQGPQFIFQYYEKEERGRGNFPDRFSARQFPNYSSELNVNALLLGDSALYLCASSLASGGGEKLFFGSGTQLSVL.

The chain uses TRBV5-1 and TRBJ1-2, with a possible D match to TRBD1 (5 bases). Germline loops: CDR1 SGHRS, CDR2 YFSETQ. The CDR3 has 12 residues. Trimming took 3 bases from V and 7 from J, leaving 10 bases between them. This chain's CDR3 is CASSSTGSGYTF. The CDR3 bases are TGCGCCAGCAGCTCTACAGGATCTGGCTACACCTTC.

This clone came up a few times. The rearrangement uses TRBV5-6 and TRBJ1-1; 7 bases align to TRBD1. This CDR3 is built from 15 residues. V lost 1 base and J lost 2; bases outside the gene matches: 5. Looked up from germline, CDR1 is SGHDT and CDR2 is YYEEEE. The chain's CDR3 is CASSLMGQSNTEAFF. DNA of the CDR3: TGTGCCAGCAGCTTGATGGGACAGTCCAACACTGAAGCTTTCTTT.

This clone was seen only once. The CDR3 DNA is TGTGCCAGCAGCCAAGAATCGGTCGATACGCAGTATTTT. Translated, it gives CASSQESVDTQYF. This chain connects TRBV14 to TRBJ2-3; D not certain. Germline V lookup: CDR1 SGHDN, CDR2 FVKESK. The CDR3 is made up of 13 amino acids. Trimming took 0 bases from V and 6 from J, leaving 7 bases between them.

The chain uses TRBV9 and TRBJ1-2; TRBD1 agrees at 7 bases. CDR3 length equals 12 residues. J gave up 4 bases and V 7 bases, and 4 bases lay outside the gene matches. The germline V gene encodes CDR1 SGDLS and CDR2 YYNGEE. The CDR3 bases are TGTGCCAGCCGGGACAGAGTCTATGGCTACACCTTC. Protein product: CASRDRVYGYTF.

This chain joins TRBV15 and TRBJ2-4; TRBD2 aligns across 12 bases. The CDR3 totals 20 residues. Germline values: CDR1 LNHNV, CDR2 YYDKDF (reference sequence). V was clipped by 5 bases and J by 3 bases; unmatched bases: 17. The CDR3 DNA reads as TGTGCCACCAGCCCGCAACTGACTAGCGGGAGCAGGTCAGGCAAAAACATTCAGTACTTC. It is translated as CATSPQLTSGSRSGKNIQYF.

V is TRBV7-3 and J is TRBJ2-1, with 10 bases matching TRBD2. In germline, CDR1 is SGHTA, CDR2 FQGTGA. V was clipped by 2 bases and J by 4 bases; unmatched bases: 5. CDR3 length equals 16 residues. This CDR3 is CASSLSSSGSYNEQFF. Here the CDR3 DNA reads TGTGCCAGCAGCTTATCGTCTAGCGGGAGTTACAATGAGCAGTTCTTC.

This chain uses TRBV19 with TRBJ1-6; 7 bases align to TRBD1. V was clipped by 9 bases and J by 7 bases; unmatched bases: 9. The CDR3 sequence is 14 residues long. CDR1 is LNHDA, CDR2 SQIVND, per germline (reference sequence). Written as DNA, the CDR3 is TGTGCCAGCGCGACAGGGACGAACAATTCACCCCTCCACTTT. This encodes CASATGTNNSPLHF.

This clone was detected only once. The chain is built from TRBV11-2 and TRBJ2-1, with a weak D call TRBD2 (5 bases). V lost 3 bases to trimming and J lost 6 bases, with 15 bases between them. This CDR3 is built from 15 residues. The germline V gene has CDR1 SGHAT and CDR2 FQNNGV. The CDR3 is CASSLSGYSLNEQFF. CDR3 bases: TGTGCCAGCAGCTTGAGCGGTTACTCTCTCAATGAGCAGTTCTTC.

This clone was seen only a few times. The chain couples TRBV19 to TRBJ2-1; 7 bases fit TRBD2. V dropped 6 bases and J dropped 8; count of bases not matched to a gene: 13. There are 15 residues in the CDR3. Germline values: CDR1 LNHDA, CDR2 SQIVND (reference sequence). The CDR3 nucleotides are TGTGCCAGTAGATGGAGGGAGGGCCTTGGGGATGAGCAGTTCTTC. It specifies CASRWREGLGDEQFF. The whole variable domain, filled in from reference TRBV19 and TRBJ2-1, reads DGGITQSPKYLFRKEGQNVTLSCEQNLNHDAMYWYRQDPGQGLRLIYYSQIVNDFQKGDIAEGYSVSREKKESFPLTVTSAQKNPTAFYLCASRWREGLGDEQFFGPGTRLTVL.

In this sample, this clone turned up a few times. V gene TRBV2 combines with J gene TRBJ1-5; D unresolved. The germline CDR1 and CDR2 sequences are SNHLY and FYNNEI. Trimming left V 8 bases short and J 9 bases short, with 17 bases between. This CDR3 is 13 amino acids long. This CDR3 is CASEEKGSWPQHF. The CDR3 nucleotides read TGTGCCAGCGAGGAGAAAGGTTCATGGCCCCAGCATTTT.

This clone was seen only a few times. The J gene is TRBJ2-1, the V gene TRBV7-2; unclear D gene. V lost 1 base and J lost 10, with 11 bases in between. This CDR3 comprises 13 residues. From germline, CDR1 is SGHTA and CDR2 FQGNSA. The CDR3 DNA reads TGTGCCAGCAGCTTAGGAATAGACGGGGAGCAGTTCTTC. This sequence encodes CASSLGIDGEQFF. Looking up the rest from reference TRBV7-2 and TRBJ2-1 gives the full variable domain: GAGVSQSPSNKVTEKGKDVELRCDPISGHTALYWYRQSLGQGLEFLIYFQGNSAPDKSGLPSDRFSAERTGGSVSTLTIQRTQQEDSAVYLCASSLGIDGEQFFGPGTRLTVL.

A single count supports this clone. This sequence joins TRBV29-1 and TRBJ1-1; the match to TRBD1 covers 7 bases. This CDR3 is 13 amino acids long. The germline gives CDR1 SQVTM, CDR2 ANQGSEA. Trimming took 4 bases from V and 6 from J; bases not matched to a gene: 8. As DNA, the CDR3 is TGCAGCGTTGGAATTGCCCAGGGGGCTGAAGCTTTCTTT. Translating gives CSVGIAQGAEAFF.

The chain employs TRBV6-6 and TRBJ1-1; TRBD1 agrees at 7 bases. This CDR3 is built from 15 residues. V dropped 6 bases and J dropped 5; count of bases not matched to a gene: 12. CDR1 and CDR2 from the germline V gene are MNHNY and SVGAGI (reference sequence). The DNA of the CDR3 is TGTGCCAGCAGCCGTCAGACAGGGATGGTAACTGAAGCTTTCTTT. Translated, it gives CASSRQTGMVTEAFF.

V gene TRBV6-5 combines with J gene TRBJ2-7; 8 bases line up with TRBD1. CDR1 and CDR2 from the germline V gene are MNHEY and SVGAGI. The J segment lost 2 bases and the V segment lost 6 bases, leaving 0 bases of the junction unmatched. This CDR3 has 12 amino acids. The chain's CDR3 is CASRDRAYEQYF. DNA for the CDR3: TGTGCCAGCAGGGACAGGGCCTACGAGCAGTACTTC.

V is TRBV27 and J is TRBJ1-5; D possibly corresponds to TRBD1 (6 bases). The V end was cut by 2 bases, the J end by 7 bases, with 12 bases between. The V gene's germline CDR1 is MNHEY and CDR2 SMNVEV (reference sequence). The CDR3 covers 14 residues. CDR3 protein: CASSLEGVGQPQHF. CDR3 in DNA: TGTGCCAGCAGTTTAGAGGGGGTAGGACAGCCCCAGCATTTT.

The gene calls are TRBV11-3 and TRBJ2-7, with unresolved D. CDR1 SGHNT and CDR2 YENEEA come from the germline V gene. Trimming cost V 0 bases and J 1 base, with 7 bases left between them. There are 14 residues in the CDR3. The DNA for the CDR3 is TGTGCCAGCAGCTTAGATGGCAGATCCTACGAGCAGTACTTC. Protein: CASSLDGRSYEQYF.

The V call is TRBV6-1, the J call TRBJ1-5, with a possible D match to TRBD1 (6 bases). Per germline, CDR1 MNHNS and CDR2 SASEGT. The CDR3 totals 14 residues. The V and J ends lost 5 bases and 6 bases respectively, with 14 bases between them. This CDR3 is CASSQGLRGQPQHF. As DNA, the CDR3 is TGTGCCAGCAGTCAGGGGCTGAGGGGTCAGCCCCAGCATTTT.

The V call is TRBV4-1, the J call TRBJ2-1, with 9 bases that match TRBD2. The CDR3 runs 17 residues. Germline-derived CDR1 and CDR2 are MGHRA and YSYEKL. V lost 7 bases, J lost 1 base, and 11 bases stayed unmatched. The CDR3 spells CASTQESAGGSYNEQFF. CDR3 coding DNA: TGCGCCAGCACCCAGGAATCGGCGGGGGGGTCCTACAATGAGCAGTTCTTC.

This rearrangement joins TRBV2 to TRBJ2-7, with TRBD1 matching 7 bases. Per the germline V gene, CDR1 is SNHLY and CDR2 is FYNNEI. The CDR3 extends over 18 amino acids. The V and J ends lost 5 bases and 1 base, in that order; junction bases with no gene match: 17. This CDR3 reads CASSYNAGTESFSYEQYF. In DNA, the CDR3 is TGTGCCAGCAGTTACAACGCCGGGACAGAGAGTTTTTCCTACGAGCAGTACTTC.

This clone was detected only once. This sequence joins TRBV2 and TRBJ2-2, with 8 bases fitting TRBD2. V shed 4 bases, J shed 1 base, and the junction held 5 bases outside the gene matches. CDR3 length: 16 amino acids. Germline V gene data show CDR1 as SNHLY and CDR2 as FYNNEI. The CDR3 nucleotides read TGTGCCAGCAGTGTTGAGGCGGGAGGGAACACCGGGGAGCTGTTTTTT. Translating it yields CASSVEAGGNTGELFF.

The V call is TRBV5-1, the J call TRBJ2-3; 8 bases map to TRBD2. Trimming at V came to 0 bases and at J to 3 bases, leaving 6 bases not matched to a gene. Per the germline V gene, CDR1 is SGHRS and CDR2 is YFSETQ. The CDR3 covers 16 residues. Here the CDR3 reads CASSLAVAGRTDTQYF. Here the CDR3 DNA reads TGCGCCAGCAGCTTGGCCGTAGCGGGGAGGACAGATACGCAGTATTTT.

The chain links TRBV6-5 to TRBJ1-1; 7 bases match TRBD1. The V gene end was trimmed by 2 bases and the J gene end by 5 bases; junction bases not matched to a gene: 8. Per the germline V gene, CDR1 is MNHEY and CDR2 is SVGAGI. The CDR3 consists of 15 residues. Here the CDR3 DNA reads TGTGCCAGCAGTTACGCCGGGGACAGAGAAACTGAAGCTTTCTTT. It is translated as CASSYAGDRETEAFF.

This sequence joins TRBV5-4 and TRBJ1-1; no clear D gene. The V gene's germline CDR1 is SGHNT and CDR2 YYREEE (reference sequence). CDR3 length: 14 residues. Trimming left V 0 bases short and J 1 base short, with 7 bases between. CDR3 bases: TGTGCCAGCAGCTTGGAACACCCGAACACTGAAGCTTTCTTT. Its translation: CASSLEHPNTEAFF. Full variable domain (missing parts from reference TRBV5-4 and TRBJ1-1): ETGVTQSPTHLIKTRGQQVTLRCSSQSGHNTVSWYQQALGQGPQFIFQYYREEENGRGNFPPRFSGLQFPNYSSELNVNALELDDSALYLCASSLEHPNTEAFFGQGTRLTVV.

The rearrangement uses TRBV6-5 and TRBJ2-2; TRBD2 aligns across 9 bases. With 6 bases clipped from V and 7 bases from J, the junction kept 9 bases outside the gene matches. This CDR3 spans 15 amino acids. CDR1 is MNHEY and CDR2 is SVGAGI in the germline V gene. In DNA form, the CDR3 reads TGTGCCAGCAGCGCCGGGACTAGCTATATCGGGGAGCTGTTTTTT. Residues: CASSAGTSYIGELFF.

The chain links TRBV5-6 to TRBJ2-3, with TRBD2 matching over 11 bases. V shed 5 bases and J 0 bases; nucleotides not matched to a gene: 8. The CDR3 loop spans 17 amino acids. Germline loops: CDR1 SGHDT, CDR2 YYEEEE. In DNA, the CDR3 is TGTGCCAGCAGTTCTAGGACTAGCGGGCTTAGCACAGATACGCAGTATTTT. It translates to CASSSRTSGLSTDTQYF. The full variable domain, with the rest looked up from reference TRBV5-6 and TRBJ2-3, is DAGVTQSPTHLIKTRGQQVTLRCSPKSGHDTVSWYQQALGQGPQFIFQYYEEEERQRGNFPDRFSGHQFPNYSSELNVNALLLGDSALYLCASSSRTSGLSTDTQYFGPGTRLTVL.

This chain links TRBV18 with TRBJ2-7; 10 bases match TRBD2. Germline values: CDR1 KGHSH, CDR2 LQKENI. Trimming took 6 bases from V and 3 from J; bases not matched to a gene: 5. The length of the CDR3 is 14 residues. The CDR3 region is CASSASGSIYEQYF. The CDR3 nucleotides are TGTGCCAGCTCGGCTAGCGGGAGTATCTACGAGCAGTACTTC.

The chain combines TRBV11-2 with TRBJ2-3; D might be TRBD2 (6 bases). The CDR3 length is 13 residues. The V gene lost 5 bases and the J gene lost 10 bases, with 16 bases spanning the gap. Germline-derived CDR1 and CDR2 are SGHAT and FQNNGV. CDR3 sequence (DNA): TGTGCCAGCAGCGTCTACTCGGGAGCTCCGCAGTATTTT. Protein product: CASSVYSGAPQYF.

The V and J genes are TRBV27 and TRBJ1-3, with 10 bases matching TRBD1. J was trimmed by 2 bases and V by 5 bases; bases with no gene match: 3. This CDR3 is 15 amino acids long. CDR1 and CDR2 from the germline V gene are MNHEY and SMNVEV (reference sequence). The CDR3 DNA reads TGTGCCAGCAGTCGACAGGGGGCGGCTGGAAACACCATATATTTT. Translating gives CASSRQGAAGNTIYF.